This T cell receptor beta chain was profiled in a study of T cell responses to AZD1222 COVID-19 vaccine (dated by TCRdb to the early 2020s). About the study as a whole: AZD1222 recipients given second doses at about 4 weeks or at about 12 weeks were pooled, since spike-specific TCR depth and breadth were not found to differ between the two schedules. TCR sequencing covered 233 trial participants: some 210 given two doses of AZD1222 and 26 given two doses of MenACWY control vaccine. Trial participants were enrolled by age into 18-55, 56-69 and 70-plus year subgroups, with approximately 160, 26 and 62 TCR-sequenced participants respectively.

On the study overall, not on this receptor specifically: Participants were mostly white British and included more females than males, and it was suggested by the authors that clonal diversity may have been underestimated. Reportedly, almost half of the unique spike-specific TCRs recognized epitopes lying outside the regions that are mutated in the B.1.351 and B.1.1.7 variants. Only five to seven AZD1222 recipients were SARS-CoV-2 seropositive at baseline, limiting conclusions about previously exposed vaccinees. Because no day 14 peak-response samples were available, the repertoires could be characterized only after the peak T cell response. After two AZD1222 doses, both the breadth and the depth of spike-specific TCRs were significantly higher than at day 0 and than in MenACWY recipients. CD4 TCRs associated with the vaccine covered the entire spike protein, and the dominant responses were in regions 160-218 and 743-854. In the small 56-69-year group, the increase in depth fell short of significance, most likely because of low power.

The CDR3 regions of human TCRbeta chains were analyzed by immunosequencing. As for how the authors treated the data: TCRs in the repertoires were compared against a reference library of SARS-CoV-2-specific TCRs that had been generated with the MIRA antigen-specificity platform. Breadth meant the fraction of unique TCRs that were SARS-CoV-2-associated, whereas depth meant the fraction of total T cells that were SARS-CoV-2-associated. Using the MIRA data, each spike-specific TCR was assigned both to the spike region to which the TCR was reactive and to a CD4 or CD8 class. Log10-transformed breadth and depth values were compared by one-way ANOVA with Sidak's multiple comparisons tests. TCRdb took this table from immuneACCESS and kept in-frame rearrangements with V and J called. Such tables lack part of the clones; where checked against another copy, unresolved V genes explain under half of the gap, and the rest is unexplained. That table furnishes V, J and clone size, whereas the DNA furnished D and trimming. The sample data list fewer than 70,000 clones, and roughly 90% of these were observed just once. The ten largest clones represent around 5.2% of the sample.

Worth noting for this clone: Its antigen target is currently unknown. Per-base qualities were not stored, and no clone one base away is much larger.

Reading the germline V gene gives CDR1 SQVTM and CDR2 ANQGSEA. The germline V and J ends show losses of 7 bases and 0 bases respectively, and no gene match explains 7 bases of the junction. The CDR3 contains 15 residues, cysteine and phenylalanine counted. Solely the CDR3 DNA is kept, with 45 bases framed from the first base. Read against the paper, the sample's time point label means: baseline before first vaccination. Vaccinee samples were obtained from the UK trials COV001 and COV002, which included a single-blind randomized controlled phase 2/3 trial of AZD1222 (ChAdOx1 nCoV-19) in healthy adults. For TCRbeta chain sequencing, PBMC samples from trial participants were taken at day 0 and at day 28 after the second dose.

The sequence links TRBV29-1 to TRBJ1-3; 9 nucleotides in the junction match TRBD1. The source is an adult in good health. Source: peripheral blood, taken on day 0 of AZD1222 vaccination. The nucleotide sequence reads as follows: TGCAGCGCCGGGACAGGGCTAAGCTCTGGAAACACCATATATTTT. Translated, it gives CSAGTGLSSGNTIYF.